This is a list of T cell receptor beta chains from one sample in a study of T cell repertoires in cytomegalovirus infection. TCRdb passed the reads through MiXCR, listing each CDR3 protein once. Altogether some 350,000 distinct CDR3 sequences are present, 25% to 35% being singletons, with the ten largest covering 20%. These receptors have no known antigen. The sequencing used cultured PBMCs, collected from culture after CMV antigen stimulation. The receptors originated from a human donor in good health (CMV status not recorded). Some clones in this sample may be carry-over from other donors' samples. Each CDR3 is given with its conserved first and last residue. The order of the fields is D gene, clone size, CDR3 length, V gene, J gene, CDR3 DNA, CDR3 protein. The D gene is left open where the match is weak. Size values are once, few and many counts, or a class for expanded clones, and some rows have none.

d_gene: -; abundance: -; len: 15; v_gene: TRBV19; j_gene: TRBJ1-5; CDR3nt: TGTGCCAGTACTAGGGATACCTATAGCAATCAGCCCCAGCATTTT; CDR3aa: CASTRDTYSNQPQHF
d_gene: -; abundance: many; len: 16; v_gene: TRBV7-8; j_gene: TRBJ1-1; CDR3nt: TGTGCCAGCAGCTTAGGAGTTGGGAACCTGAACACTGAAGCTTTCTTT; CDR3aa: CASSLGVGNLNTEAFF
d_gene: -; abundance: few; len: 15; v_gene: TRBV6-6; j_gene: TRBJ1-5; CDR3nt: TGTGCCAGCAGTGCTACTACAGGGTACAATCAGCCCCAGCATTTT; CDR3aa: CASSATTGYNQPQHF
d_gene: -; abundance: -; len: 13; v_gene: TRBV12-3/TRBV12-4; j_gene: TRBJ2-3; CDR3nt: TGTGCCAGCAGTTTTCACGGCACAGATACGCAGTATTTT; CDR3aa: CASSFHGTDTQYF
d_gene: -; abundance: -; len: 17; v_gene: TRBV20-1; j_gene: TRBJ1-5; CDR3nt: TGCAGTGCTAGGAGGCGGTCCGGGTTGTCAGGCAATCAGCCCCAGCATTTT; CDR3aa: CSARRRSGLSGNQPQHF
d_gene: TRBD2; abundance: -; len: 16; v_gene: TRBV5-3; j_gene: TRBJ2-7; CDR3nt: TGTGCCAGCAGCTTGGAAAGGACTAGCGGTTCCTACGAGCAGTACTTC; CDR3aa: CASSLERTSGSYEQYF
d_gene: -; abundance: few; len: 15; v_gene: TRBV12-3/TRBV12-4; j_gene: TRBJ1-1; CDR3nt: TGTGCCAGCAGTTCCTCGTTCGGCGGGAACACTGAAGCTTTCTTT; CDR3aa: CASSSSFGGNTEAFF
d_gene: TRBD1; abundance: -; len: 12; v_gene: TRBV29-1; j_gene: TRBJ1-5; CDR3nt: TGCAGCGTCAAACAGGGGGATCAGCCCCAGCATTTT; CDR3aa: CSVKQGDQPQHF
d_gene: -; abundance: -; len: 13; v_gene: TRBV28; j_gene: TRBJ2-1; CDR3nt: TGTGCCAGCATGGAGGGGCCCTACAATGAGCAGTTCTTC; CDR3aa: CASMEGPYNEQFF
d_gene: TRBD2; abundance: many; len: 16; v_gene: TRBV7-2; j_gene: TRBJ2-1; CDR3nt: TGTGCCAGCAGTAAACTAGCGGTGAGCTCCTACAATGAGCAGTTCTTC; CDR3aa: CASSKLAVSSYNEQFF
d_gene: TRBD2; abundance: few; len: 12; v_gene: TRBV20-1; j_gene: TRBJ2-1; CDR3nt: TGCAGCGTCCAGGGAGGGGTAGTTTCCCAGTTCTTC; CDR3aa: CSVQGGVVSQFF
d_gene: -; abundance: few; len: 11; v_gene: TRBV25-1; j_gene: TRBJ1-2; CDR3nt: TGTGCCTGTTCAGAGGGGGGTGGCTACACCTTC; CDR3aa: CACSEGGGYTF
d_gene: TRBD2; abundance: -; len: 14; v_gene: TRBV7-7; j_gene: TRBJ2-1; CDR3nt: TGTGCTAGCGGGCCGGATCTCCCCGGGGATGAGCAGTTCTTC; CDR3aa: CASGPDLPGDEQFF
d_gene: -; abundance: few; len: 16; v_gene: TRBV27; j_gene: TRBJ2-5; CDR3nt: TGTGCCAGCAGTGTCCTCCCACAGGGATTCCAAGAGACCCAGTACTTC; CDR3aa: CASSVLPQGFQETQYF
d_gene: -; abundance: -; len: 15; v_gene: TRBV4-1; j_gene: TRBJ1-1; CDR3nt: TGCGCCAGCAGCAGAAGGGGTACGGGTAACACTGAAGCTTTCTTT; CDR3aa: CASSRRGTGNTEAFF
d_gene: TRBD2; abundance: -; len: 15; v_gene: TRBV6-5; j_gene: TRBJ2-1; CDR3nt: TGTGCCAGCAGTAAGACTAGCGGGGGTTTTATTGAGCAGTTCTTC; CDR3aa: CASSKTSGGFIEQFF
d_gene: -; abundance: -; len: 13; v_gene: TRBV28; j_gene: TRBJ1-1; CDR3nt: TGTGCCAGCAGTTTAAACACGAACACTGAAGCTTTCTTT; CDR3aa: CASSLNTNTEAFF
d_gene: -; abundance: many; len: 15; v_gene: TRBV3-1; j_gene: TRBJ1-3; CDR3nt: TGTGCCAGCAGCCAAGATCGGGCGGCTGGAAACACCATATATTTT; CDR3aa: CASSQDRAAGNTIYF
d_gene: TRBD1; abundance: -; len: 14; v_gene: TRBV7-9; j_gene: TRBJ2-2; CDR3nt: TGTGCCAGCGGCACAGGGGCAAACACCGGGGAGCTGTTTTTT; CDR3aa: CASGTGANTGELFF
d_gene: TRBD1; abundance: many; len: 15; v_gene: TRBV28; j_gene: TRBJ1-5; CDR3nt: TGTGCCAGCAGCTCCGGGACAGGGAGCAATCAGCCCCAGCATTTT; CDR3aa: CASSSGTGSNQPQHF
d_gene: -; abundance: few; len: 13; v_gene: TRBV6-5; j_gene: TRBJ2-3; CDR3nt: TGTGCCAGCAGGGGCAGCCCTAGAGATACGCAGTATTTT; CDR3aa: CASRGSPRDTQYF
d_gene: TRBD1; abundance: -; len: 14; v_gene: TRBV3-1; j_gene: TRBJ1-2; CDR3nt: TGTGCCAGCAGCCTATCGGAGGGGGCGGATGGCTACACCTTC; CDR3aa: CASSLSEGADGYTF